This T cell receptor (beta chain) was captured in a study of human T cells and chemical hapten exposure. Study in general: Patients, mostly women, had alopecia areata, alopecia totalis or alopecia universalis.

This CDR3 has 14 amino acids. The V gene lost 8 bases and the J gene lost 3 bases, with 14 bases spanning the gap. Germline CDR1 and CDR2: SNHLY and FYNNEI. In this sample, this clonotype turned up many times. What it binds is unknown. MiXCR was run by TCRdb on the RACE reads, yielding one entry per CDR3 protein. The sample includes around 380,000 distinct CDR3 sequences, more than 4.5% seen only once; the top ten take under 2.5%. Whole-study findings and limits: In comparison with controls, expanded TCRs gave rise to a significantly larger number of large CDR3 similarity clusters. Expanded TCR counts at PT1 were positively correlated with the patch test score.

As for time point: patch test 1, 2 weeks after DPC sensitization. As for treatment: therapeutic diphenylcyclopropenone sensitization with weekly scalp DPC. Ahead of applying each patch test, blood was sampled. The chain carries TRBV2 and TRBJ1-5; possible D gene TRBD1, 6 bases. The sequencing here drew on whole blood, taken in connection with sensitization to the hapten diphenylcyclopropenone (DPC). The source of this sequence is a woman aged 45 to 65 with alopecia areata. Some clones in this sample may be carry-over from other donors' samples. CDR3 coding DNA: TGTGCCAGCGGAGGGGGAAGCCCCAATCAGCCCCAGCATTTT. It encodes CASGGGSPNQPQHF. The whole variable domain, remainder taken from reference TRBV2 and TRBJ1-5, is EPEVTQTPSHQVTQMGQEVILRCVPISNHLYFYWYRQILGQKVEFLVSFYNNEISEKSEIFDDQFSVERPDGSNFTLKIRSTKLEDSAMYFCASGGGSPNQPQHFGDGTRLSIL.